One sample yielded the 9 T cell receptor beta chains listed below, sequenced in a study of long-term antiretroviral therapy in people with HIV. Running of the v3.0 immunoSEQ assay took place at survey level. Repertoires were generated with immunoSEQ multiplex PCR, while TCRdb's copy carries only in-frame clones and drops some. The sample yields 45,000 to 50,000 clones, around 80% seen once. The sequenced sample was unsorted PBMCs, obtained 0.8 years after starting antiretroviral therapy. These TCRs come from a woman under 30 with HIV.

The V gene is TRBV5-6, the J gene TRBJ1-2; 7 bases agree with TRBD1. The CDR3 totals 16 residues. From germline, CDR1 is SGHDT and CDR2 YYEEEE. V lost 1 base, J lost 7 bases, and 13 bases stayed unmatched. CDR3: CASSLNRGISHGGYTF. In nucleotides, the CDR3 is TGTGCCAGCAGCTTGAACAGGGGAATATCCCATGGTGGCTACACCTTC.

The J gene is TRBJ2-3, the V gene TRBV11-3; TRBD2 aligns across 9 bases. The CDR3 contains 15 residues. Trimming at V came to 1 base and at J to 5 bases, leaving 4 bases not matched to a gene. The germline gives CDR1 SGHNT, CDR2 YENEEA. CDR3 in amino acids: CASSLGLAELDTQYF. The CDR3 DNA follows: TGTGCCAGCAGCTTAGGACTAGCGGAGCTAGATACGCAGTATTTT.

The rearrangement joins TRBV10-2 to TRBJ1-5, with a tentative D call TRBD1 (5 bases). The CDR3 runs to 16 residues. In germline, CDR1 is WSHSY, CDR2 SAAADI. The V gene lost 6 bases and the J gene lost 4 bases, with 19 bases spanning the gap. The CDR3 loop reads CASSGDLQPFNQPQHF. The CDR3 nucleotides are TGCGCCAGCAGCGGGGACTTACAGCCCTTTAATCAGCCCCAGCATTTT.

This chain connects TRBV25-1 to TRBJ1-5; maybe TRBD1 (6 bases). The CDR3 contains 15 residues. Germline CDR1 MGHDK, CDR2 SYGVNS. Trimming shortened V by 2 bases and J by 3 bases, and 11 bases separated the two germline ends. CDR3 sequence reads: CASSERGGPNQPQHF. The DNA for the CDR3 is TGTGCCAGCAGTGAAAGGGGGGGGCCCAATCAGCCCCAGCATTTT.

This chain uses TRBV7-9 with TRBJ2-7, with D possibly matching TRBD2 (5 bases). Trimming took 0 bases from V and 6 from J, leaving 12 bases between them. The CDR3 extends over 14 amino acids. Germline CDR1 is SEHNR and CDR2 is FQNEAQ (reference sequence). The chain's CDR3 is CASSLATVEGEQYF. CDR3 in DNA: TGTGCCAGCAGCTTAGCGACTGTCGAGGGCGAGCAGTACTTC.

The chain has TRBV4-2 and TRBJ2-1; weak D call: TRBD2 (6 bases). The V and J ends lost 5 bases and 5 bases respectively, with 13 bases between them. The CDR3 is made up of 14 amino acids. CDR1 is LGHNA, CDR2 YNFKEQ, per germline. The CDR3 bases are TGTGCCAGCAGCTACGCTTCTAGCGACAATGAGCAGTTCTTC. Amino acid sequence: CASSYASSDNEQFF.

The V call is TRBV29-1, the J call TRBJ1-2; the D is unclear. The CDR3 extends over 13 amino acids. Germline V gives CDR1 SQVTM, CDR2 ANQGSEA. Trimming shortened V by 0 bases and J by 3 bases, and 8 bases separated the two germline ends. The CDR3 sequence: CSVEERVDYGYTF. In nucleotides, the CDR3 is TGCAGCGTTGAAGAAAGGGTGGACTATGGCTACACCTTC.

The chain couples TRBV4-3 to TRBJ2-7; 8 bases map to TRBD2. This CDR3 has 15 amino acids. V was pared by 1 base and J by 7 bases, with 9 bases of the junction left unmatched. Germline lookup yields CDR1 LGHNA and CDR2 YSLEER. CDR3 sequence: CASSQGGAGGWEQYF. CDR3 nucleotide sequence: TGCGCCAGCAGCCAAGGAGGGGCGGGAGGTTGGGAGCAGTACTTC.

The CDR3 spells CSVTGLAGGPDTQYF. CDR3 sequence (DNA): TGCAGCGTTACCGGACTAGCCGGGGGTCCAGATACGCAGTATTTT. This rearrangement joins TRBV29-1 to TRBJ2-3, with 8 bases identical to TRBD2. The V gene end was trimmed by 5 bases and the J gene end by 4 bases; junction bases not matched to a gene: 11. This CDR3 comprises 15 residues. Germline V gives CDR1 SQVTM, CDR2 ANQGSEA.